The sample holds many counts of the clone carrying this T cell receptor beta chain. This sample was included in a study of neurological immune-mediated disorders. The unsorted libraries were generated from a total of 2 million PBMCs, which had been stored in RNAlater at -80 C. 5'RACE generated cDNA with 10-nucleotide random UMIs. TCRdb ran MiXCR on the 5' RACE reads and lists one entry per CDR3 protein. The sample lists about 26,000 distinct CDR3 sequences; about 3.5% were seen once. The germline V and J ends were trimmed by 6 bases and 0 bases, with 17 bases remaining between them. The length of the CDR3 is 16 residues.

The chain couples TRBV12-3 or TRBV12-4 to TRBJ1-1; D is uncertain. The clonotype originates from a woman aged 25-40 years with multiple sclerosis. The sequenced sample was PBMCs. The CDR3 loop is CASSPTAGRVNTEAFF. CDR3 in DNA: TGTGCCAGCAGCCCAACGGCGGGGAGGGTGAACACTGAAGCTTTCTTT.